A selection of T cell receptor beta chains follows, all from one sample in a study of regulatory T cells in long-lasting Graves disease. MiXCR, applied by TCRdb to the multiplex PCR reads, yields one record per CDR3 protein. The repertoire consists of 400,000 or so distinct CDR3 sequences, with less than 25% occurring once and the leading ten covering less than 25%. Specimen: peripheral blood mononuclear cells (PBMCs), collected when the disease was refractory, from a patient treated with antithyroid drugs. The receptors were gathered from a female donor with Graves disease. CDR3s include the opening cysteine and the closing phenylalanine or tryptophan. Fields, in order: D gene, clone size, J gene, V gene, CDR3 DNA, CDR3 protein. D genes are given only for firm matches. A row's size may be missing; if present it is once, few, many or a size class.

d_gene: TRBD1; abundance: many; j_gene: TRBJ2-7; v_gene: TRBV28; CDR3nt: TGTGCCAGCAGGCTGGCTGCCGGGACAGGATTCAACGAGCAGTACTTC; CDR3aa: CASRLAAGTGFNEQYF
d_gene: NA; abundance: NA; j_gene: TRBJ1-2; v_gene: TRBV29-1; CDR3nt: TGCAGCGCTGGCCCTGGACCGGGGGCCTCCTATGGCTACACCTTC; CDR3aa: CSAGPGPGASYGYTF
d_gene: NA; abundance: many; j_gene: TRBJ2-5; v_gene: TRBV29-1; CDR3nt: TGCAGCGTTGCTGCCGGGACCGCACAAGAGACCCAGTACTTC; CDR3aa: CSVAAGTAQETQYF
d_gene: NA; abundance: once; j_gene: TRBJ1-2; v_gene: TRBV20-1; CDR3nt: TGCAGTGCTAGGGAATCAATAGTCCGAGGAGGAAGGAGCTATGGCTACACCTTC; CDR3aa: CSARESIVRGGRSYGYTF
d_gene: TRBD1; abundance: many; j_gene: TRBJ1-4; v_gene: TRBV7-9; CDR3nt: TGTGCCAGCAGCCCCAGGGACAGGGGATCAGAAAAACTGTTTTTT; CDR3aa: CASSPRDRGSEKLFF
d_gene: NA; abundance: NA; j_gene: TRBJ1-1; v_gene: TRBV19; CDR3nt: TGTGCCAGTAGTATAGCAGCGGGGAGGCACACTGAAGCTTTCTTT; CDR3aa: CASSIAAGRHTEAFF
d_gene: NA; abundance: many; j_gene: TRBJ1-1; v_gene: TRBV28; CDR3nt: TGTGCCAGCAGTTTAGGTAGTTCAAAGAACACTGAAGCTTTCTTT; CDR3aa: CASSLGSSKNTEAFF
d_gene: NA; abundance: many; j_gene: TRBJ1-5; v_gene: TRBV2; CDR3nt: TGTGCCAGCACGGGGGAGATCAATCAGCCCCAGCATTTT; CDR3aa: CASTGEINQPQHF
d_gene: NA; abundance: many; j_gene: TRBJ1-1; v_gene: TRBV6-1; CDR3nt: TGTGCCAGCAGGGAGGGAAGAACTGAAGCTTTCTTT; CDR3aa: CASREGRTEAFF
d_gene: NA; abundance: NA; j_gene: TRBJ1-1; v_gene: TRBV29-1; CDR3nt: TGCAGCGTTGAAGAAGGGGGGGGGAACACTGAAGCTTTCTTT; CDR3aa: CSVEEGGGNTEAFF
d_gene: NA; abundance: many; j_gene: TRBJ2-7; v_gene: TRBV5-1; CDR3nt: TGCGCCAGCAGCTCGGACTTCTACGAGCAGTACTTC; CDR3aa: CASSSDFYEQYF
d_gene: NA; abundance: NA; j_gene: TRBJ1-1; v_gene: TRBV11-2; CDR3nt: TGTGCCAGCAGCCTGAACCACCAACACACTGAAGCTTTCTTT; CDR3aa: CASSLNHQHTEAFF
d_gene: NA; abundance: NA; j_gene: TRBJ1-1; v_gene: TRBV5-1; CDR3nt: TGCGCCAGCAGCTTGGGACAGACTTTAAACATGAACACTGAAGCTTTCTTT; CDR3aa: CASSLGQTLNMNTEAFF
d_gene: NA; abundance: few; j_gene: TRBJ1-1; v_gene: TRBV29-1; CDR3nt: TGCAGCGCCAGTAAGGGGAACACTGAAGCTTTCTTT; CDR3aa: CSASKGNTEAFF
d_gene: NA; abundance: many; j_gene: TRBJ2-7; v_gene: TRBV6-2/TRBV6-3; CDR3nt: TGTGCCAGCAGTTACCTAATCCTCGAGAGTTGGGAGCAGTACTTC; CDR3aa: CASSYLILESWEQYF
d_gene: NA; abundance: many; j_gene: TRBJ2-7; v_gene: TRBV27; CDR3nt: TGTGCCAGCAGTTTGTACGGGGACTCCCTAGACTACGAGCAGTACTTC; CDR3aa: CASSLYGDSLDYEQYF
d_gene: NA; abundance: NA; j_gene: TRBJ2-7; v_gene: TRBV19; CDR3nt: TGTGCCAGTGCCCGGATTAGACAGAATGGTCTCTACGAGCAGTACTTC; CDR3aa: CASARIRQNGLYEQYF
d_gene: TRBD1; abundance: few; j_gene: TRBJ2-7; v_gene: TRBV3-1; CDR3nt: TGTGCCAGCAGCCCCCAGGGGGATTATTACGAGCAGTACTTC; CDR3aa: CASSPQGDYYEQYF
d_gene: TRBD2; abundance: NA; j_gene: TRBJ2-3; v_gene: TRBV12-3/TRBV12-4; CDR3nt: TGTGCCAGCAGCTGGACTAGCGGGAATATGGGGTATTTT; CDR3aa: CASSWTSGNMGYF
d_gene: NA; abundance: NA; j_gene: TRBJ2-7; v_gene: TRBV14; CDR3nt: TGTGCCAACAGCCAGGCTCGGACAGAGGGGCAGTACTTC; CDR3aa: CANSQARTEGQYF
d_gene: TRBD1; abundance: NA; j_gene: TRBJ1-5; v_gene: TRBV18; CDR3nt: TGTGCCAGCTCAGATAAACAGGGGGACGATCAGCCCCAGCATTTT; CDR3aa: CASSDKQGDDQPQHF
d_gene: TRBD2; abundance: many; j_gene: TRBJ2-2; v_gene: TRBV24-1; CDR3nt: TGTGCCACCAGTGAACATGGGACTAGCGGGGTCAACGGGGAGCTGTTTTTT; CDR3aa: CATSEHGTSGVNGELFF
d_gene: NA; abundance: NA; j_gene: TRBJ1-2; v_gene: TRBV29-1; CDR3nt: TGCAGCGTTGAGCAGGGTTGGAGAGGCTACACCTTC; CDR3aa: CSVEQGWRGYTF
d_gene: NA; abundance: many; j_gene: TRBJ1-1; v_gene: TRBV10-1; CDR3nt: TGCGCCAGCAGTGAGAACAGGTGGGGGACTGAAGCTTTCTTT; CDR3aa: CASSENRWGTEAFF
d_gene: NA; abundance: few; j_gene: TRBJ2-7; v_gene: TRBV20-1; CDR3nt: TGCAGTGCTAGAGCCCAGGGGGGAACCTACGAGCAGTACTTC; CDR3aa: CSARAQGGTYEQYF
d_gene: NA; abundance: many; j_gene: TRBJ2-7; v_gene: TRBV20-1; CDR3nt: TGCAGTGCTAGAGATCGTAGCGGAAGCTCCTACGAGCAGTACTTC; CDR3aa: CSARDRSGSSYEQYF
d_gene: TRBD1; abundance: many; j_gene: TRBJ2-6; v_gene: TRBV6-9; CDR3nt: TGTGCCAGCAGTTACCTTGGGACAGGGGTAGCTGGGGCCAACGTCCTGACTTTC; CDR3aa: CASSYLGTGVAGANVLTF
d_gene: TRBD1; abundance: NA; j_gene: TRBJ1-1; v_gene: TRBV15; CDR3nt: TGTGCCACCAGCAGAGGCGGGACAGGGGGACGTCGGACTGAAGCTTTCTTT; CDR3aa: CATSRGGTGGRRTEAFF
d_gene: NA; abundance: few; j_gene: TRBJ2-6; v_gene: TRBV28; CDR3nt: TGTGCCAGGAGGGTGGGTTTTGGGGCCAACGTCCTGACTTTC; CDR3aa: CARRVGFGANVLTF
d_gene: NA; abundance: many; j_gene: TRBJ1-1; v_gene: TRBV12-3/TRBV12-4; CDR3nt: TGTGCCAGCAGTTTCCAACGCTGGAACACTGAAGCTTTCTTT; CDR3aa: CASSFQRWNTEAFF
d_gene: NA; abundance: few; j_gene: TRBJ1-2; v_gene: TRBV20-1; CDR3nt: TGCAGTGCTCCCCTGGACACCTTGGGAGGCTACACCTTC; CDR3aa: CSAPLDTLGGYTF
d_gene: NA; abundance: many; j_gene: TRBJ2-7; v_gene: TRBV12-3/TRBV12-4; CDR3nt: TGTGCCAGCAGTTTTGTGAGGCCCTGGGAGCAGTACTTC; CDR3aa: CASSFVRPWEQYF
d_gene: NA; abundance: many; j_gene: TRBJ2-2; v_gene: TRBV11-2; CDR3nt: TGTGCCAGCAGCTTATTAAGGGAGCTGTTTTTT; CDR3aa: CASSLLRELFF
d_gene: TRBD1; abundance: NA; j_gene: TRBJ1-1; v_gene: TRBV19; CDR3nt: TGTGCCGGTGGGGGACAGCCTAACATGAACACTGAAGCTTTCTTT; CDR3aa: CAGGGQPNMNTEAFF
d_gene: NA; abundance: NA; j_gene: TRBJ1-5; v_gene: TRBV5-6; CDR3nt: TGTGCCAGCAGCTACCGGGCCAAGGGCAATCAGCCCCAGCATTTT; CDR3aa: CASSYRAKGNQPQHF
d_gene: TRBD1; abundance: few; j_gene: TRBJ1-3; v_gene: TRBV27; CDR3nt: TGTGCCAGCAGTTTATTAGGACAGGTTATAAATGTTTCTGGAAACACCATATATTTT; CDR3aa: CASSLLGQVINVSGNTIYF
d_gene: NA; abundance: many; j_gene: TRBJ1-1; v_gene: TRBV28; CDR3nt: TGTGCCAGCAGTTTCGGGGGACACATGAACACTGAAGCTTTCTTT; CDR3aa: CASSFGGHMNTEAFF
d_gene: NA; abundance: few; j_gene: TRBJ2-5; v_gene: TRBV7-9; CDR3nt: TGTGCCAGCACACAGTCCTACTCGGAGACCCAGTACTTC; CDR3aa: CASTQSYSETQYF
d_gene: TRBD2; abundance: NA; j_gene: TRBJ2-7; v_gene: TRBV4-1; CDR3nt: TGCGCCAGCAGCCCAGGGCGGGAGAGCTCCTACGAGCAGTACTTC; CDR3aa: CASSPGRESSYEQYF